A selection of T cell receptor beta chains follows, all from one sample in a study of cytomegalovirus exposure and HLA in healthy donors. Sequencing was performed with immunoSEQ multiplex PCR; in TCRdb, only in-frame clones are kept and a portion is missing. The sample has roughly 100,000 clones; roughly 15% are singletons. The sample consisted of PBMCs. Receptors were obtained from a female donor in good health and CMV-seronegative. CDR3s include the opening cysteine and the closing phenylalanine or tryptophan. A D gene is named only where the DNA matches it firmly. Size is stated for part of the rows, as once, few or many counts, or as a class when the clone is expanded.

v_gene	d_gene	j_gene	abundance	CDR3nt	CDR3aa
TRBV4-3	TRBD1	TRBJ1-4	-	TGCGCCAGCAGCATAGACAGGGATGCAACTAATGAAAAACTGTTTTTT	CASSIDRDATNEKLFF
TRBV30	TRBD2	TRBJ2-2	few	TGTGCCTGGAGTGTAGGGCCTGGGGGAGGGCGCACCGGGGAGCTGTTTTTT	CAWSVGPGGGRTGELFF
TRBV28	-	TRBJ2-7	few	TGTGCCAGCAGTTTACTAGCAGGGACACGCGAGCAGTACTTC	CASSLLAGTREQYF
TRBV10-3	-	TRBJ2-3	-	TGTGCCATCAGTGAGTATGGGGCCTCCACAGATACGCAGTATTTT	CAISEYGASTDTQYF
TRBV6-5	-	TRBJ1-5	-	TGTGCCAGCCGCGGGGGAGCGAATCAGCCCCAGCATTTT	CASRGGANQPQHF
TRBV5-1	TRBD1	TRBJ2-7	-	TGCGCCAGCAGCTTCCCTTCGCCGACAGGGAACCACGAGCAGTACTTC	CASSFPSPTGNHEQYF
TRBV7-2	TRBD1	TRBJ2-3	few	TGTGCCAGCAGCTTATGGGTAGGGACAGAAACAGATACGCAGTATTTT	CASSLWVGTETDTQYF
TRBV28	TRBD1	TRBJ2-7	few	TGTGCCAGCACCGAACAGGGGGCCTTAGGCGAGCAGTACTTC	CASTEQGALGEQYF
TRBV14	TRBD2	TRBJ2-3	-	TGTGCCAGCAGCCAAACATTCGTAGCGGGGGCCCGCACAGATACGCAGTATTTT	CASSQTFVAGARTDTQYF
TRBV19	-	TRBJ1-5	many	TGTGCCAGTAATCAGGACAGAAGCAATCAGCCCCAGCATTTT	CASNQDRSNQPQHF
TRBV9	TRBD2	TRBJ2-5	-	TGTGCCAGCAGATCTAGCGGGGGCCCTCAAGAGACCCAGTACTTC	CASRSSGGPQETQYF
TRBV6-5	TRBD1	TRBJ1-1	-	TGTGCCAGCAGTTACCGACAGGGGGCCACTCCAGCTTTCTTT	CASSYRQGATPAFF
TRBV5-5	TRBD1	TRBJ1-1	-	TGTGCCAGCAGCGCACAACAGGGGTTGAACACTGAAGCTTTCTTT	CASSAQQGLNTEAFF
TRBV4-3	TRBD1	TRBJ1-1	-	TGCGCCAGCAGCCAGGACAGGGAAGGTGAAGCTTTCTTT	CASSQDREGEAFF
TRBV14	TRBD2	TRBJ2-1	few	TGTGCCAGCAGCCAAACCGAGCGGGGCGGTAGCTCCTACAATGAGCAGTTCTTC	CASSQTERGGSSYNEQFF
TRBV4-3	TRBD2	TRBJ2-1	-	TGCGCCAGCAGCCCGACCGGGACTAAGCAGTTCTTC	CASSPTGTKQFF
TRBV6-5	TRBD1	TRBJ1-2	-	TGTGCCAGCATCCCGGACAGGGGAGCATTCTATGGCTACACCTTC	CASIPDRGAFYGYTF
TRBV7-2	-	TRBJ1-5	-	TGTGCCAGCAGCCCCCACAATCAGCCCCAGCATTTT	CASSPHNQPQHF
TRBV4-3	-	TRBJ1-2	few	TGCGCCAGCAGCCAAGTTCTTAGGGAGGCTTTTTATGGCTACACCTTC	CASSQVLREAFYGYTF
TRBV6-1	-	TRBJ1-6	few	TGTGCCATCACTCCCGGCGGTAATTCACCCCTCCACTTT	CAITPGGNSPLHF
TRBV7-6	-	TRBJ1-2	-	TGTGCCAGCAGCCGGGGGGGACAATCCGCATCCGATGGCTACACCTTC	CASSRGGQSASDGYTF
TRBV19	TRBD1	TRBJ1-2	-	TGTGCCAGTAGCATAGTGGTCATTTCGGACAGGGTGAACTATGGCTACACCTTC	CASSIVVISDRVNYGYTF
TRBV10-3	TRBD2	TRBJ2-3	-	TGTGCCATCACTAAGGGACTAGCGACAGATACGCAGTATTTT	CAITKGLATDTQYF
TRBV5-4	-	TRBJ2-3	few	TGTGCCAGCAGCTTCCAGGATAGCACAGATACGCAGTATTTT	CASSFQDSTDTQYF
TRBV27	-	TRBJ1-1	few	TGTGCCAGCAGCCCCACGGGAAGTGGCACTGAAGCTTTCTTT	CASSPTGSGTEAFF
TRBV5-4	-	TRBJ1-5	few	TGTGCCAGCAGCCCCGAACCGGGTTACGGAAATCAGCCCCAGCATTTT	CASSPEPGYGNQPQHF
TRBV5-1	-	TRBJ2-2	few	TGCGCCAGCAGCTGGGGGGCGAACACCGGGGAGCTGTTTTTT	CASSWGANTGELFF
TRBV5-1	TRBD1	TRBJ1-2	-	TGCGCCAGCAGCCCCCGGACAGGGTCAGGCTACACCTTC	CASSPRTGSGYTF
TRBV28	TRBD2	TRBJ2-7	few	TGTGCCAGCATACCCCTGGCGGGAGTCTTGAGCTCCTACGGGCAGTACTTC	CASIPLAGVLSSYGQYF
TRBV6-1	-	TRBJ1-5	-	TGTGCCAGCAGTTTCGACGGGGATAGCAATCAGCCCCAGCATTTT	CASSFDGDSNQPQHF
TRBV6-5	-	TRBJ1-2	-	TGTGCCAGCAGTTACTCCTCCCTGATTAGTGGCTACACCTTC	CASSYSSLISGYTF
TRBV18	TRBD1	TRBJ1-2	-	TGTGCCAGCTCGCGTCAGGGGGACTATGGCTACACCTTC	CASSRQGDYGYTF
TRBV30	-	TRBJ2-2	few	TGTGCCTGGAGAGGTGAACAGGGCGGGGAGCTGTTTTTT	CAWRGEQGGELFF
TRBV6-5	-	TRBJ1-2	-	TGTGCCAGCAGTCAACCCCCGACTGTTCTCTATGGCTACACCTTC	CASSQPPTVLYGYTF
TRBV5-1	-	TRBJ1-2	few	TGCGCCAGCAGCTTGGAATCTGGCAGTAACTATGGCTACACCTTC	CASSLESGSNYGYTF
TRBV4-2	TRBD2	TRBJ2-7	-	TGTGCCAGCAGCCGGGGCAGGACTAGCGAGTACGAGCAGTACTTC	CASSRGRTSEYEQYF
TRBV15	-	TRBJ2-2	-	TGTGCCACCAGCATCAAGGGGGTGAACACCGGGGAGCTGTTTTTT	CATSIKGVNTGELFF
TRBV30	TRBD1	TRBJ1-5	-	TGTGCCTGGAGTGATACAGGGGATCAGCCCCAGCATTTT	CAWSDTGDQPQHF
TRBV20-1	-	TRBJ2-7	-	TGCAGTGCTCCAATCGGGGGCGAGCAGTACTTC	CSAPIGGEQYF
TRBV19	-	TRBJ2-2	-	TGTGCCAGTAGTCACCGGGACTGGGACACCGGGGAGCTGTTTTTT	CASSHRDWDTGELFF
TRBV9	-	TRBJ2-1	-	TGTGCCAGCAGCACCTGGACGGGAAATGAGCAGTTCTTC	CASSTWTGNEQFF
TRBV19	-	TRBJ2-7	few	TGTGCCAGTAAGTACAGGATGAGCTCCTACGAGCAGTACTTC	CASKYRMSSYEQYF
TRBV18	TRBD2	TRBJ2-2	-	TGTGCCAGCTCACCCCCTAGCGGGAGGACCACCGGGGAGCTGTTTTTT	CASSPPSGRTTGELFF
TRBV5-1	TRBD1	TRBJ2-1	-	TGCGCCAGCAGCTTGCGTGACAGGGGGAACAATGAGCAGTTCTTC	CASSLRDRGNNEQFF
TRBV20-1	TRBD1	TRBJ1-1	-	TGCAGTGCTAAGGGGGCCTCTGAAGCTTTCTTT	CSAKGASEAFF
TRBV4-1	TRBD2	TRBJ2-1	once	TGCGCCAGCAGCCAAGATTCCAGCGGGAGGGCCGAATATGAGCAGTTCTTC	CASSQDSSGRAEYEQFF
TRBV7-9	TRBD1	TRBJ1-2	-	TGTGCCAGCAGCTTAAGCCAGGGGGTGTATGGCTACACCTTC	CASSLSQGVYGYTF
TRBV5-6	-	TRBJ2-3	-	TGTGCCAGCAGCGTAATGATCAGATCCAGCACAGATACGCAGTATTTT	CASSVMIRSSTDTQYF
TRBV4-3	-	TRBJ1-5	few	TGCGCCAGCAGCCAAGGTCAAAGCAATCAGCCCCAGCATTTT	CASSQGQSNQPQHF
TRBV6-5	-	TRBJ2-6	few	TGTGCCAGCAGTTACTCGCAAACGGAGGTCCTGACTTTC	CASSYSQTEVLTF
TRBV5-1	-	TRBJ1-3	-	TGCGCCAGCAGCCCCGGACACGATGGAAACACCATATATTTT	CASSPGHDGNTIYF
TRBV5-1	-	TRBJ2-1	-	TGCGCCAGCAGCGAAGATAGCTCGAGGTCCTACAATGAGCAGTTCTTC	CASSEDSSRSYNEQFF
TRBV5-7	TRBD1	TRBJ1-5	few	TGTGCCAGCAGCGGAGGACAGGGGGGGGATAGCAATCAGCCCCAGCATTTT	CASSGGQGGDSNQPQHF
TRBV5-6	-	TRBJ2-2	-	TGTGCCAGCAGCTTGCCACCGACAGGCCGAGACACCGGGGAGCTGTTTTTT	CASSLPPTGRDTGELFF
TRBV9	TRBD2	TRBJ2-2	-	TGTGCCAGCAGCGTAACGGGAGGGCCGGTCACCGGGGAGCTGTTTTTT	CASSVTGGPVTGELFF
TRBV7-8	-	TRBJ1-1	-	TGTGCCAGCAGCTTTCAGGGAGGGGTATGGACTGAAGCTTTCTTT	CASSFQGGVWTEAFF
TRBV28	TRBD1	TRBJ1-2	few	TGTGCCAGCAGGACTCGGGACAGCTATGGCTACACCTTC	CASRTRDSYGYTF
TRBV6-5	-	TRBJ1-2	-	TGTGCCACCAAGACAGCCTACTATGGCTACACCTTC	CATKTAYYGYTF
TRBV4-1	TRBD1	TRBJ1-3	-	TGCGCCAGCAGCCAAGGTCCCGGGACAGGGGGAAACACCATATATTTT	CASSQGPGTGGNTIYF
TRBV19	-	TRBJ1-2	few	TGTGCCAGTAGTCAGGAGGGGCTTCTACTTAACTATGGCTACACCTTC	CASSQEGLLLNYGYTF